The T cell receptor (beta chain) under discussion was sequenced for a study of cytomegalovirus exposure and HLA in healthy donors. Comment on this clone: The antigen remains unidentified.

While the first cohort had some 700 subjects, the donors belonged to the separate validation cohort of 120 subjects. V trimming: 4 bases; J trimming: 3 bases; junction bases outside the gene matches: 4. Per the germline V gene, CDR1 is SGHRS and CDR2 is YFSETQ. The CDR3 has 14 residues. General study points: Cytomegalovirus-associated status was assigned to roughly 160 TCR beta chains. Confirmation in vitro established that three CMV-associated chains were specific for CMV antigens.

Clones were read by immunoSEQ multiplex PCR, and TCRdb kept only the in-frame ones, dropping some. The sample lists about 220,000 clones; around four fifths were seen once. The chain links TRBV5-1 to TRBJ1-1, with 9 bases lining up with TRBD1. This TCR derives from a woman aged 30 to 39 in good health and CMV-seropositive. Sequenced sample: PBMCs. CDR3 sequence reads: CASSRDREDTEAFF. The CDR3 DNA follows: TGCGCCAGCAGCCGGGACAGGGAAGACACTGAAGCTTTCTTT.